The 30 T cell receptor beta chains in this list originate from one sample, sequenced in a study of T cells in Graves' hyperthyroidism and ophthalmopathy. Amplification of TCR beta CDR3 regions was performed using RNA transcripts as template. The TCR CDR3 was amplified in a first-round RT-PCR using the HTBI primer set. One entry per CDR3 protein, called by TCRdb with MiXCR from the multiplex PCR reads. The repertoire holds 480,000 or so distinct CDR3 sequences, with approximately 49% as singletons. The source material was peripheral blood or thyroid tissue (not recorded which). The source of these receptors is an adult woman with Graves' disease, either hyperthyroidism or ophthalmopathy (not recorded which).

This clonotype has a count of ten or more. The rearrangement joins TRBV5-6 to TRBJ1-1; no definite D call. V gave up 0 bases and J gave up 5 bases, with 8 bases separating them. The V gene's germline CDR1 is SGHDT and CDR2 YYEEEE. The CDR3 extends over 13 amino acids. The CDR3 loop reads CASSLVSSTEAFF. CDR3 nucleotide sequence: TGTGCCAGCAGCTTGGTGTCTTCGACTGAAGCTTTCTTT.

This clonotype has at least ten counts. V usage is TRBV7-2 and J usage is TRBJ2-7, with 9 bases fitting TRBD1. The CDR3 spans 14 residues. Germline V CDR1 and CDR2: SGHTA, FQGNSA. Unmatched junction bases numbered 2, after V lost 1 base and J lost 4 bases. The CDR3 sequence is CASSLVGQGYEQYF. CDR3 coding DNA: TGTGCCAGCAGCTTAGTGGGACAGGGATACGAGCAGTACTTC.

This clonotype has just a few counts. The genes are TRBV29-1 and TRBJ2-5, with D maybe TRBD2 (6 bases). In germline, CDR1 is SQVTM, CDR2 ANQGSEA. The V end lost 3 bases, the J end lost 1 base, and 15 bases lay between the germline ends. The CDR3 extends over 15 amino acids. DNA of the CDR3: TGCAGCGTTGATCGAGGGCGGGGCACCCAAGAGACCCAGTACTTC. Its protein is CSVDRGRGTQETQYF.

The chain employs TRBV2 and TRBJ2-1, with a tentative D call TRBD2 (6 bases). Trimming shortened V by 1 base and J by 6 bases, and 10 bases separated the two germline ends. CDR1 and CDR2 from the germline V gene are SNHLY and FYNNEI. This CDR3 has 14 residues. CDR3 nucleotide sequence: TGTGCCAGCAGTGAAGGGACTACAGGCAATGAGCAGTTCTTC. Translation: CASSEGTTGNEQFF.

This clonotype was observed a handful of times. The rearrangement joins TRBV12-3 or TRBV12-4 to TRBJ1-3; D is ambiguous. The CDR3 totals 12 residues. Trimming pared 7 bases from V and 0 bases from J, leaving 4 bases between. In DNA, the CDR3 is TGTGCCAGCATGAGCTCTGGAAACACCATATATTTT. This encodes CASMSSGNTIYF.

This chain links TRBV11-2 with TRBJ2-7; no clear D. V gave up 0 bases and J gave up 5 bases, with 14 bases separating them. Germline lookup yields CDR1 SGHAT and CDR2 FQNNGV. This CDR3 has 15 amino acids. The CDR3 DNA reads TGTGCCAGCAGCTTAGATTCGACAAACCGGGACGAGCAGTACTTC. Its translation is CASSLDSTNRDEQYF.

This clonotype has a count of ten or more. This chain uses TRBV4-1 with TRBJ2-7, with 7 bases matching TRBD1. Germline V gene lookup returns CDR1 MGHRA and CDR2 YSYEKL. The CDR3 runs to 15 residues. V lost 1 base, J lost 1 base, and 4 bases stayed unmatched. CDR3 amino acids: CASSQGQGASYEQYF. CDR3 nucleotides: TGCGCCAGCAGCCAAGGACAGGGTGCGTCCTACGAGCAGTACTTC.

A note on this clonotype: Without the conserved terminal phenylalanine or tryptophan, this CDR3 likely stems from a read error. It is unclear where the CDR3 begins or ends on the DNA, so no DNA is shown, and the CDR3 is as TCRdb lists it. The chain combines TRBV2 with TRBJ1-2; the D call in the table, TRBD1, was not verified against the DNA. Termini included, the CDR3 measures 12 amino acids. Germline V gene data show CDR1 as SNHLY and CDR2 as FYNNEI. The CDR3 sequence is CASRDRDPRLLL.

The J gene is TRBJ1-5, the V gene TRBV7-2; unclear D gene. CDR1 and CDR2 from the germline V gene are SGHTA and FQGNSA. V lost 5 bases to trimming and J lost 13 bases, with 12 bases between them. This CDR3 has 11 amino acids. The CDR3 loop reads CASSPGAAQHF. CDR3 in DNA: TGTGCCAGCAGCCCGGGCGCGGCTCAGCATTTT.

The chain is built from TRBV11-2 and TRBJ2-2, with D possibly being TRBD1 (5 bases). Germline V gene sequence: CDR1 SGHAT, CDR2 FQNNGV. The CDR3 consists of 16 residues. V shed 5 bases and J shed 3 bases, with 16 bases lying between them. CDR3 sequence (DNA): TGTGCCAGCAGCCAGACGAGTTGGGGCTACACCGGGGAGCTGTTTTTT. Translated: CASSQTSWGYTGELFF.

A few counts support this clonotype. The genes are TRBV29-1 and TRBJ1-2; D gene ambiguous. The CDR3 length is 11 residues. Germline CDR1 and CDR2: SQVTM and ANQGSEA. V lost 6 bases to trimming and J lost 4 bases, with 9 bases between them. The CDR3 nucleotides are TGCAGCGTAGGCAGGACCTATGGCTACACCTTC. It is translated as CSVGRTYGYTF.

Notes on this clonotype: A much bigger clone sits one base away, suggesting this may be a read error. The chain recombines TRBV10-3 with TRBJ1-5; TRBD1 matches at 9 bases. Germline-derived CDR1 and CDR2 are ENHRY and SYGVKD. V dropped 10 bases and J dropped 5; count of bases not matched to a gene: 6. CDR3 length: 13 residues. Written as DNA, the CDR3 is TGTGCCACCCGGGACAGGGATTATCAGCCCCAGCATTTT. This gives the protein CATRDRDYQPQHF.

This clonotype was counted at least ten times. The chain links TRBV20-1 to TRBJ1-4; D ambiguous. Deletions cut 6 bases from V and 7 bases from J, with 6 bases between. The germline V gene has CDR1 DFQATT and CDR2 SNEGSKA (reference sequence). The CDR3 is made up of 10 amino acids. The CDR3 sequence is CSAGSEKLFF. Written as DNA, the CDR3 is TGCAGTGCCGGGAGTGAAAAACTGTTTTTT.

This clonotype was counted many times. J is TRBJ1-2 and V is TRBV7-2, with TRBD1 as a possible D gene (5 bases). The CDR3 has 13 amino acids. The V gene lost 6 bases and the J gene lost 2 bases, with 10 bases spanning the gap. Germline loops: CDR1 SGHTA, CDR2 FQGNSA. The DNA for the CDR3 is TGTGCCAGCAGTCACACAGGAAACTATGGCTACACCTTC. Protein: CASSHTGNYGYTF.

V and J are TRBV7-2 and TRBJ1-5, with a possible D match to TRBD1 (5 bases). Germline V lookup: CDR1 SGHTA, CDR2 FQGNSA. The CDR3 sequence is 16 residues long. The V and J ends lost 8 bases and 4 bases respectively, with 21 bases between them. The CDR3 spells CASCRTSAGLNQPQHF. CDR3 DNA: TGTGCCAGCTGTCGGACTAGCGCAGGGTTAAATCAGCCCCAGCATTTT. The whole variable domain, remainder taken from reference TRBV7-2 and TRBJ1-5, is GAGVSQSPSNKVTEKGKDVELRCDPISGHTALYWYRQSLGQGLEFLIYFQGNSAPDKSGLPSDRFSAERTGGSVSTLTIQRTQQEDSAVYLCASCRTSAGLNQPQHFGDGTRLSIL.

This clonotype was observed a handful of times. The V call is TRBV15, the J call TRBJ1-6; TRBD1 matches at 7 bases. J was trimmed by 9 bases and V by 1 base; bases with no gene match: 3. The CDR3 contains 14 residues. Looked up from germline, CDR1 is LNHNV and CDR2 is YYDKDF (reference sequence). CDR3 DNA: TGTGCCACCAGCAGAGGACAGGGCTCTTCACCCCTCCACTTT. It specifies CATSRGQGSSPLHF.

The chain has TRBV12-3 or TRBV12-4 and TRBJ2-7; no firm D call. Trimming stripped 6 bases from V and 2 bases from J, with 14 bases between. This CDR3 is built from 14 residues. The CDR3 protein is CASSRTDLPYEQYF. CDR3 DNA sequence: TGTGCCAGCAGCCGAACGGATCTGCCCTACGAGCAGTACTTC.

The chain couples TRBV4-1 to TRBJ1-2; maybe TRBD1 (5 bases). The CDR3 is 13 amino acids. Trimming removed 1 base at V and 7 bases at J, with 10 bases between. Germline V CDR1 and CDR2: MGHRA, YSYEKL. The CDR3 sequence is CASSQGGYGGYTF. CDR3 DNA sequence: TGCGCCAGCAGCCAAGGGGGGTACGGTGGCTACACCTTC.

This clonotype has at least ten counts. This rearrangement joins TRBV4-2 to TRBJ1-2; 7 bases line up with TRBD1. This CDR3 comprises 15 residues. Per germline, CDR1 LGHNA and CDR2 YNFKEQ. Trimming cost V 0 bases and J 8 bases; bases outside gene matches: 9. CDR3 amino acids: CASSQDPDREVGYTF. In DNA form, the CDR3 reads TGTGCCAGCAGCCAAGATCCCGACAGGGAGGTCGGCTACACCTTC.

This clonotype was observed a handful of times. Here the CDR3 DNA reads TGTGCCAGCAGCTCAAATAGAGGGGGAGAGACCCAGTACTTC. Its translation: CASSSNRGGETQYF. The gene calls are TRBV7-2 and TRBJ2-5; D may be TRBD1 (6 bases). There are 14 residues in the CDR3. Between the trimmed V and J ends, which lost 4 bases and 4 bases, there was a span of 13 bases. Germline CDR1 is SGHTA and CDR2 is FQGNSA. The entire variable domain, with the rest obtained from reference TRBV7-2 and TRBJ2-5, is as follows: GAGVSQSPSNKVTEKGKDVELRCDPISGHTALYWYRQSLGQGLEFLIYFQGNSAPDKSGLPSDRFSAERTGGSVSTLTIQRTQQEDSAVYLCASSSNRGGETQYFGPGTRLLVL.

The genes are TRBV20-1 and TRBJ1-1; D not certain. Germline-derived CDR1 and CDR2 are DFQATT and SNEGSKA (reference sequence). With 2 bases removed from V and 5 bases from J, the gap between germline ends came to 12 bases. The CDR3 extends over 13 amino acids. The CDR3 nucleotides read TGCAGTGCTAGACTCTGGGTCGGAACTGAAGCTTTCTTT. Its translation is CSARLWVGTEAFF.

This clonotype was seen ten or more times. The rearrangement uses TRBV24-1 and TRBJ1-2; no reliable D call. Trimming took off 4 bases at V and 7 bases at J, with 6 bases between the two ends. In germline, CDR1 is KGHDR, CDR2 SFDVKD. This CDR3 region has 11 residues. The chain's CDR3 is CATSDPLGYTF. The CDR3 DNA sequence: TGTGCCACCAGTGACCCTCTTGGCTACACCTTC.

This clonotype was seen many times. The CDR3 coding sequence is TGTGCCAGCAGCACACAAGGACAGCCTCAGGAAGGCTACACCTTC. This encodes CASSTQGQPQEGYTF. V is TRBV7-9 and J is TRBJ1-2; TRBD1 might be the D (6 bases). Trimming removed 5 bases at V and 8 bases at J, with 21 bases between. The V gene's germline CDR1 is SEHNR and CDR2 FQNEAQ (reference sequence). The CDR3 totals 15 residues.

The CDR3, as DNA: TGTGCCAGTAGTATGCCCCACAGGGGTATCTACGAGCAGTACTTC. Translated: CASSMPHRGIYEQYF. The rearrangement joins TRBV19 to TRBJ2-7; TRBD1 aligns across 7 bases. CDR3 length equals 15 residues. With V trimmed by 3 bases and J by 3 bases, 8 bases remained unmatched. Germline CDR1 reads LNHDA; CDR2 reads SQIVND (reference sequence).

The sample holds many counts of this clonotype. The chain uses TRBV12-3 or TRBV12-4 and TRBJ1-2; possible D gene TRBD1, 5 bases. The V end lost 7 bases, the J end lost 3 bases, and 12 bases lay between the germline ends. This CDR3 has 13 residues. The CDR3 sequence is CASNSGTDYGYTF. CDR3 nucleotides: TGTGCCAGCAATTCGGGGACGGACTATGGCTACACCTTC.

In the case of this clonotype: A much larger clonotype is one base distant, so this may be a read error. The chain employs TRBV7-2 and TRBJ2-7; D is uncertain. The germline V gene encodes CDR1 SGHTA and CDR2 FQGNSA. The CDR3 is 15 residues long. Trimming cost V 0 bases and J 0 bases, with 9 bases left between them. CDR3 DNA sequence: TGTGCCAGCAGCTTAGCTTATGAGAACTCCTACGAGCAGTACTTC. Its protein product is CASSLAYENSYEQYF.

The chain has TRBV15 and TRBJ1-6; D not certain. V dropped 5 bases and J dropped 5 bases, with 13 bases sitting between them. Germline V lookup: CDR1 LNHNV, CDR2 YYDKDF (reference sequence). The CDR3 length is 15 residues. The CDR3 spells CATSLQTDHNSPLHF. CDR3 coding DNA: TGTGCCACCAGCCTCCAGACGGATCATAATTCACCCCTCCACTTT.

This chain links TRBV6-5 with TRBJ2-2, with D unresolved. Germline CDR1 reads MNHEY; CDR2 reads SVGAGI. The V end lost 0 bases, the J end lost 6 bases, and 11 bases lay between the germline ends. CDR3 size: 15 residues. This chain's CDR3 is CASSYSTVSAGELFF. In DNA form, the CDR3 reads TGTGCCAGCAGTTACTCCACGGTGAGCGCCGGGGAGCTGTTTTTT.

The rearrangement uses TRBV5-1 and TRBJ1-4; 8 bases match TRBD1. Germline CDR1 reads SGHRS; CDR2 reads YFSETQ. The CDR3 is 14 residues long. V shed 3 bases and J 7 bases; nucleotides not matched to a gene: 5. The CDR3 here is CASSSGQATEKLFF. CDR3 DNA: TGCGCCAGCAGCTCGGGACAGGCTACTGAAAAACTGTTTTTT.

This clonotype was detected ten times or more. J is TRBJ2-3 and V is TRBV7-2; 7 positions match TRBD1. The V and J ends lost 5 bases and 4 bases, in that order; junction bases with no gene match: 9. This CDR3 has 15 amino acids. Germline CDR1 reads SGHTA; CDR2 reads FQGNSA. The CDR3 region is CASSQPTGIADTQYF. For the CDR3, the DNA is TGTGCCAGCAGCCAACCGACAGGGATAGCAGATACGCAGTATTTT.